The 22 T cell receptor beta chains presented below share a single source sample, sequenced in a study of T cell responses to AZD1222 COVID-19 vaccine. Clones were sequenced by immunoSEQ multiplex PCR, and TCRdb holds only the in-frame ones, with some missing. Among 95,000 to 100,000 clones, more than 85% were seen once, and the ten largest hold approximately 15%. The material was peripheral blood, obtained on day 0 of AZD1222 vaccination. Receptors originate from an adult in good health.

The chain is built from TRBV9 and TRBJ2-3, with D uncertain. The length of the CDR3 is 16 residues. V was trimmed by 4 bases and J by 0 bases, leaving 15 bases between them. Germline lookup yields CDR1 SGDLS and CDR2 YYNGEE. CDR3 bases: TGTGCCAGCAGCAAAAACTCGGTGGGGAGCACAGATACGCAGTATTTT. Its translation: CASSKNSVGSTDTQYF.

The genes are TRBV3-1 (or the pseudogene TRBV3-2) and TRBJ2-1; D ambiguous. The CDR3 spans 12 residues. From germline, CDR1 is LGHDT and CDR2 YNNKEL (reference sequence). Trimming stripped 1 base from V and 7 bases from J, with 5 bases between. The DNA for the CDR3 is TGTGCCAGCAGCCAAGTGGGAAATGAGCAGTTCTTC. Translated, it gives CASSQVGNEQFF.

This clone was seen only a few times. The chain joins TRBV11-3 to TRBJ2-3; 13 bases agree with TRBD2. After removal of 6 bases from V and 0 bases from J, the junction contained 9 bases not matched to a gene. Germline CDR1 reads SGHNT; CDR2 reads YENEEA. The CDR3 is 18 amino acids. In nucleotides, the CDR3 is TGTGCCAGCAGTTCCGGGACTAGCGGGACCGGAAGCACAGATACGCAGTATTTT. The encoded protein is CASSSGTSGTGSTDTQYF. The entire variable domain, with the rest obtained from reference TRBV11-3 and TRBJ2-3, is as follows: EAGVVQSPRYKIIEKKQPVAFWCNPISGHNTLYWYLQNLGQGPELLIRYENEEAVDDSQLPKDRFSAERLKGVDSTLKIQPAELGDSAVYLCASSSGTSGTGSTDTQYFGPGTRLTVL.

The chain carries TRBV5-1 and TRBJ1-1, with D possibly matching TRBD1 (6 bases). Germline V gene data show CDR1 as SGHRS and CDR2 as YFSETQ. The CDR3 runs 14 residues. Trimming removed 3 bases at V and 10 bases at J, with 19 bases between. As DNA, the CDR3 is TGCGCCAGCAGCTATGGGGACAACACTCGGGGAGCTTTCTTT. Its translation: CASSYGDNTRGAFF.

This clone was counted between two and nine times. The chain links TRBV28 to TRBJ2-7; TRBD1 might be the D (6 bases). The CDR3 has 16 amino acids. V lost 1 base to trimming and J lost 5 bases, with 18 bases between them. In germline, CDR1 is MDHEN, CDR2 SYDVKM. DNA for the CDR3: TGTGCCAGCAGTTTATCCCCCTCGACAGGAAGGAACGAGCAGTACTTC. Translating gives CASSLSPSTGRNEQYF.

This chain joins TRBV7-2 and TRBJ2-1; TRBD2 is a possible D gene (6 bases). The germline V gene has CDR1 SGHTA and CDR2 FQGNSA. The CDR3 consists of 16 residues. Trimming cost V 5 bases and J 3 bases, with 17 bases left between them. The CDR3 DNA reads as TGTGCCAGCAGCCCCAGGAGGGAGTTGTACTACAATGAGCAGTTCTTC. This sequence encodes CASSPRRELYYNEQFF.

This rearrangement joins TRBV15 to TRBJ2-7; tentatively, D is TRBD1 (8 bases). The CDR3 contains 16 residues. The V end was cut by 5 bases, the J end by 5 bases, with 22 bases between. CDR1 and CDR2 from the germline V gene are LNHNV and YYDKDF (reference sequence). CDR3 bases: TGTGCCACCAGCGCCTGGACAGGGAGGGCCGGGAACGAGCAGTACTTC. Protein: CATSAWTGRAGNEQYF.

The table lists this clone with a few counts. V usage is TRBV9 and J usage is TRBJ2-7, with D perhaps given as TRBD1 or TRBD2 (6 bases each). The CDR3 has 15 amino acids. CDR1 and CDR2 from the germline V gene are SGDLS and YYNGEE. V lost 4 bases and J lost 7, with 21 bases in between. CDR3 in amino acids: CASSPQRSGGGEQYF. CDR3 coding DNA: TGTGCCAGCAGCCCCCAGCGTAGCGGAGGGGGTGAGCAGTACTTC.

This CDR3 is CASSLGAGSTYEQYF. DNA for the CDR3: TGCGCCAGCAGCTTGGGTGCGGGATCAACCTACGAGCAGTACTTC. The rearrangement links TRBV5-1 to TRBJ2-7; D is possibly TRBD2 (6 bases). The CDR3 contains 15 residues. Looked up from germline, CDR1 is SGHRS and CDR2 is YFSETQ. Deletions cut 0 bases from V and 2 bases from J, with 12 bases between.

In its sample, this clone was seen once. The chain couples TRBV7-9 to TRBJ1-4; D remains ambiguous. Germline V gene sequence: CDR1 SEHNR, CDR2 FQNEAQ (reference sequence). This CDR3 contains 13 residues. Trimming cost V 1 base and J 6 bases, with 6 bases left between them. This CDR3 is CASSLGSDEKLFF. CDR3 sequence (DNA): TGTGCCAGCAGCTTAGGCTCGGATGAAAAACTGTTTTTT.

This chain connects TRBV11-2 to TRBJ1-2; perhaps TRBD1 as D (5 bases). In germline, CDR1 is SGHAT, CDR2 FQNNGV. V dropped 5 bases and J dropped 2 bases, with 12 bases sitting between them. The CDR3 sequence is 14 residues long. CDR3 DNA sequence: TGTGCCAGCAGCACGAGGGGACGGAACTATGGCTACACCTTC. It is translated as CASSTRGRNYGYTF.

This clone appeared a few times. This chain uses TRBV19 with TRBJ2-1; 8 bases agree with TRBD2. Trimming cost V 6 bases and J 4 bases; bases outside gene matches: 5. There are 14 residues in the CDR3. The germline CDR1 and CDR2 sequences are LNHDA and SQIVND (reference sequence). The CDR3 bases are TGTGCCAGTAGGGAGCGGGAGTGGTACAATGAGCAGTTCTTC. This codes for CASREREWYNEQFF.

This clone was picked up a small number of times. This chain links TRBV18 with TRBJ1-1; 7 positions agree with TRBD1. From germline, CDR1 is KGHSH and CDR2 LQKENI. V was clipped by 3 bases and J by 1 base; unmatched bases: 8. This CDR3 is 16 amino acids long. The CDR3 region is CASSPYEGQSNTEAFF. Here the CDR3 DNA reads TGTGCCAGCTCACCCTACGAGGGACAGTCGAACACTGAAGCTTTCTTT.

The gene calls are TRBV4-2 and TRBJ1-1, with D possibly being TRBD1 (6 bases). The V end was cut by 6 bases, the J end by 2 bases, with 13 bases between. The CDR3 sequence is 14 residues long. The V gene's germline CDR1 is LGHNA and CDR2 YNFKEQ. CDR3 residues: CASRQTGPNTEAFF. In DNA, the CDR3 is TGTGCCAGCAGACAAACAGGGCCAAACACTGAAGCTTTCTTT.

The V call is TRBV2, the J call TRBJ1-2; D uncertain. Germline lookup yields CDR1 SNHLY and CDR2 FYNNEI. This CDR3 has 13 residues. V was clipped by 5 bases and J by 7 bases, with 14 bases between them. CDR3 in amino acids: CASSSREVSGYTF. The CDR3 region has the DNA TGTGCCAGCAGTTCAAGGGAAGTTAGTGGCTACACCTTC.

This clone was seen a single time. V usage is TRBV4-1 and J usage is TRBJ1-4; no clear D. Germline values: CDR1 MGHRA, CDR2 YSYEKL. The CDR3 extends over 16 amino acids. The V end was cut by 0 bases, the J end by 1 base, with 9 bases between. As DNA, the CDR3 is TGCGCCAGCAGCCAAGAAACGACGGGAACTAATGAAAAACTGTTTTTT. Its protein is CASSQETTGTNEKLFF.

The chain uses TRBV19 and TRBJ2-2, with a tentative D call TRBD2 (5 bases). V was shortened by 5 bases and J by 11 bases, with 18 bases between the two germline ends. The CDR3 covers 14 residues. Germline V gives CDR1 LNHDA, CDR2 SQIVND (reference sequence). The CDR3 loop is CASSEQSGRDELFF. In nucleotides, the CDR3 is TGTGCCAGTAGTGAACAAAGCGGACGGGATGAGCTGTTTTTT. Supplemented by reference TRBV19 and TRBJ2-2, the full variable domain reads DGGITQSPKYLFRKEGQNVTLSCEQNLNHDAMYWYRQDPGQGLRLIYYSQIVNDFQKGDIAEGYSVSREKKESFPLTVTSAQKNPTAFYLCASSEQSGRDELFFGEGSRLTVL.

The chain carries TRBV5-1 and TRBJ1-2, with D perhaps matching TRBD1 (5 bases). The CDR3 extends over 15 amino acids. Per the germline V gene, CDR1 is SGHRS and CDR2 is YFSETQ. Trimming stripped 0 bases from V and 2 bases from J, with 11 bases between. This CDR3 is CASSLDGAENYGYTF. The CDR3 bases are TGCGCCAGCAGCTTGGATGGGGCGGAGAACTATGGCTACACCTTC.

The V gene is TRBV4-1, the J gene TRBJ1-1; tentative D call: TRBD1 (5 bases). Germline CDR1 and CDR2: MGHRA and YSYEKL. The CDR3 loop spans 17 amino acids. V was shortened by 0 bases and J by 4 bases, with 18 bases between the two germline ends. In nucleotides, the CDR3 is TGCGCCAGCAGCCAAGATTTACTGAGACAGTTACCCACTGAAGCTTTCTTT. Its protein is CASSQDLLRQLPTEAFF.

The V call is TRBV3-1 (or the pseudogene TRBV3-2), the J call TRBJ1-1, with 7 bases aligning to TRBD1. V gave up 1 base and J gave up 5 bases; unmatched junction bases: 4. The length of the CDR3 is 14 residues. Per germline, CDR1 LGHDT and CDR2 YNNKEL (reference sequence). This chain's CDR3 is CASSQGDSLTEAFF. CDR3 coding DNA: TGTGCCAGCAGCCAAGGGGACAGTTTGACTGAAGCTTTCTTT.

The chain uses TRBV5-1 and TRBJ2-1; 10 nucleotides line up with TRBD2. Trimming at V came to 2 bases and at J to 4 bases, leaving 6 bases not matched to a gene. CDR3 length: 16 residues. Germline V CDR1 and CDR2: SGHRS, YFSETQ. The CDR3 sequence is CASSFPGLAAYNEQFF. CDR3 nucleotide sequence: TGCGCCAGCAGCTTCCCCGGACTAGCGGCATACAATGAGCAGTTCTTC.

The V gene is TRBV11-2, the J gene TRBJ1-2; 9 nucleotides align to TRBD1. Germline CDR1 and CDR2: SGHAT and FQNNGV. The CDR3 spans 15 residues. The junction had 8 bases not matched to a gene; V was cut back by 5 bases and J by 4 bases. The CDR3 DNA reads TGTGCCAGCAGCCCCCGGACAGGGGACCTCTATGGCTACACCTTC. This translates into CASSPRTGDLYGYTF. Using reference TRBV11-2 and TRBJ1-2 for the parts outside the CDR3, the full variable domain is EAGVAQSPRYKIIEKRQSVAFWCNPISGHATLYWYQQILGQGPKLLIQFQNNGVVDDSQLPKDRFSAERLKGVDSTLKIQPAKLEDSAVYLCASSPRTGDLYGYTFGSGTRLTVV.